The sequence of this T cell receptor beta chain was determined in a study of CD8 T cells in Susac syndrome. This clonotype was observed once. The V gene's germline CDR1 is SGHNT and CDR2 YYREEE (reference sequence). This CDR3 region has 13 residues. V lost 4 bases and J lost 8, with 15 bases in between. cDNA came from around 0.54 to 1 ug RNA primed by random hexamers. MiXCR, applied by TCRdb to the immunoSEQ multiplex PCR reads, yields one record per CDR3 protein. Here the sample spans some 150,000 distinct CDR3 sequences, under 97% being singletons. J is TRBJ1-2 and V is TRBV5-4, with a possible D match to TRBD1 (5 bases). Sequenced: CD4+ T cells from PBMCs. The sequence was obtained from a human donor with Susac syndrome. Written as DNA, the CDR3 is TGTGCCAGCAGCCCGGACGGGGCCCGGGGCTACACCTTC. This translates into CASSPDGARGYTF.